The rows below give T cell receptor beta chains drawn from one sample of a study of post-analysis software for immune sequencing data. TCRdb re-called the PCR reads with MiXCR, one entry per CDR3 protein. The sample holds hundreds of thousands of distinct CDR3 sequences, about 32% seen once. The material sequenced was blood. These receptors were obtained from a girl aged 10-17 years with multiple sclerosis. CDR3s include the opening cysteine and the closing phenylalanine or tryptophan. The order of the fields is CDR3 protein, CDR3 DNA, clone size, J gene, V gene, D gene. D genes are given only for firm matches. Only some rows state a clone size, as once, few, many or a class for expanded clones.

cdr3_aa: CASSRETGILETLYF
cdr3_nt: TGTGCCAGCAGCCGAGAAACAGGGATATTAGAGACCCTGTACTTC
clone_size: NA
j_call: TRBJ2-5
v_call: TRBV9
d_call: NA

cdr3_aa: CSARKGSTEAFF
cdr3_nt: TGCAGTGCTAGGAAGGGGAGCACTGAAGCTTTCTTT
clone_size: NA
j_call: TRBJ1-1
v_call: TRBV20-1
d_call: NA

cdr3_aa: CASSVPPKGFF
cdr3_nt: TGTGCCAGCAGTGTACCACCTAAGGGGTTCTTC
clone_size: many
j_call: TRBJ2-1
v_call: TRBV7-2
d_call: NA

cdr3_aa: CAAVGAPQETQYF
cdr3_nt: TGTGCCGCCGTAGGGGCACCTCAAGAGACCCAGTACTTC
clone_size: few
j_call: TRBJ2-5
v_call: TRBV10-3
d_call: NA

cdr3_aa: CASSQRFSSYEQYF
cdr3_nt: TGTGCCAGCAGCCAACGGTTCTCCTCCTACGAGCAGTACTTC
clone_size: NA
j_call: TRBJ2-7
v_call: TRBV3-1
d_call: NA

cdr3_aa: CASSIPRTGVSGKSAYEQYF
cdr3_nt: TGTGCCAGCAGCATTCCCCGGACAGGCGTTAGCGGGAAGTCGGCCTACGAGCAGTACTTC
clone_size: NA
j_call: TRBJ2-7
v_call: TRBV7-2
d_call: NA

cdr3_aa: CASSLYSQGWNEQFF
cdr3_nt: TGTGCCAGCAGCTTATATTCTCAGGGTTGGAATGAGCAGTTCTTC
clone_size: few
j_call: TRBJ2-1
v_call: TRBV7-9
d_call: NA

cdr3_aa: CASSYWAVLYNEQFF
cdr3_nt: TGTGCCAGCAGTTACTGGGCGGTCCTTTACAATGAGCAGTTCTTC
clone_size: few
j_call: TRBJ2-1
v_call: TRBV6-2/TRBV6-3
d_call: NA

cdr3_aa: CASSQHVDPGSGNTIYF
cdr3_nt: TGCGCCAGCAGCCAGCATGTGGACCCCGGCTCTGGAAACACCATATATTTT
clone_size: NA
j_call: TRBJ1-3
v_call: TRBV4-3
d_call: NA

cdr3_aa: CASSQDRRAGGYYEQYF
cdr3_nt: TGCGCCAGCAGCCAAGATAGAAGAGCGGGAGGGTACTACGAGCAGTACTTC
clone_size: many
j_call: TRBJ2-7
v_call: TRBV4-3
d_call: TRBD2

cdr3_aa: CSARDALSAQPQHF
cdr3_nt: TGCAGTGCTAGAGACGCATTGTCGGCACAGCCCCAGCATTTT
clone_size: NA
j_call: TRBJ1-5
v_call: TRBV20-1
d_call: NA

cdr3_aa: CASSGYRTGSSYEQYF
cdr3_nt: TGTGCCAGCAGCGGATACAGGACAGGTAGCTCCTACGAGCAGTACTTC
clone_size: many
j_call: TRBJ2-7
v_call: TRBV7-2
d_call: TRBD1

cdr3_aa: CASSPARGGRYNEQFF
cdr3_nt: TGTGCCAGCAGTCCCGCGCGGGGGGGGCGGTACAATGAGCAGTTCTTC
clone_size: few
j_call: TRBJ2-1
v_call: TRBV27
d_call: TRBD2

cdr3_aa: CASSVDRVGEKLFF
cdr3_nt: TGTGCCAGCAGCGTAGACAGGGTCGGTGAAAAACTGTTTTTT
clone_size: few
j_call: TRBJ1-4
v_call: TRBV9
d_call: NA

cdr3_aa: CASKDRDYNEQFF
cdr3_nt: TGTGCCAGCAAAGACCGGGACTACAATGAGCAGTTCTTC
clone_size: NA
j_call: TRBJ2-1
v_call: TRBV6-5
d_call: NA

cdr3_aa: CASILLREGQETQYF
cdr3_nt: TGTGCCAGCATCTTGTTGCGGGAGGGCCAGGAGACCCAGTACTTC
clone_size: few
j_call: TRBJ2-5
v_call: TRBV6-8
d_call: TRBD2

cdr3_aa: CASSQQSTSGGAVEQFF
cdr3_nt: TGTGCCAGCAGCCAACAATCGACTAGCGGGGGGGCAGTTGAGCAGTTCTTC
clone_size: few
j_call: TRBJ2-1
v_call: TRBV3-1
d_call: TRBD2

cdr3_aa: CASRSNPGQGWQETQYF
cdr3_nt: TGTGCCAGCAGGAGTAATCCGGGACAGGGGTGGCAAGAGACCCAGTACTTC
clone_size: NA
j_call: TRBJ2-5
v_call: TRBV3-1
d_call: TRBD1

cdr3_aa: CASRGSVGYNEQFF
cdr3_nt: TGTGCCAGCAGAGGTAGCGTAGGCTACAATGAGCAGTTCTTC
clone_size: many
j_call: TRBJ2-1
v_call: TRBV7-2
d_call: NA

cdr3_aa: CSVEDRASGSSGANVLTF
cdr3_nt: TGCAGCGTTGAAGATCGGGCTAGCGGCAGCTCTGGGGCCAACGTCCTGACTTTC
clone_size: NA
j_call: TRBJ2-6
v_call: TRBV29-1
d_call: TRBD2

cdr3_aa: CASSSSPLRGYTF
cdr3_nt: TGTGCCAGCAGCTCATCCCCGCTTCGGGGCTACACCTTC
clone_size: NA
j_call: TRBJ1-2
v_call: TRBV11-2
d_call: NA

cdr3_aa: CASSLGRDGDNEQFF
cdr3_nt: TGTGCCAGCAGCTTAGGACGGGACGGAGACAATGAGCAGTTCTTC
clone_size: NA
j_call: TRBJ2-1
v_call: TRBV7-9
d_call: NA

cdr3_aa: CASSQDLETQYF
cdr3_nt: TGTGCCAGCAGCCAAGACCTGGAGACCCAGTACTTC
clone_size: many
j_call: TRBJ2-5
v_call: TRBV4-2
d_call: NA

cdr3_aa: CASSQFPGQGPNEQFF
cdr3_nt: TGTGCCAGCAGCCAATTTCCGGGACAGGGTCCCAATGAGCAGTTCTTC
clone_size: NA
j_call: TRBJ2-1
v_call: TRBV3-1
d_call: TRBD1

cdr3_aa: CSASPPGGYYGYTF
cdr3_nt: TGCAGTGCTTCCCCCCCTGGGGGATACTATGGCTACACCTTC
clone_size: many
j_call: TRBJ1-2
v_call: TRBV20-1
d_call: NA

cdr3_aa: CASSLQVAGVLTQNIQYF
cdr3_nt: TGTGCCAGCAGCTTGCAGGTAGCGGGAGTGCTTACCCAAAACATTCAGTACTTC
clone_size: NA
j_call: TRBJ2-4
v_call: TRBV5-5
d_call: TRBD2

cdr3_aa: CASSFTPPRIHSYNEQFF
cdr3_nt: TGTGCCAGCAGCTTCACACCACCACGGATCCACTCCTACAATGAGCAGTTCTTC
clone_size: NA
j_call: TRBJ2-1
v_call: TRBV5-5
d_call: NA

cdr3_aa: CASSQGDNEQFF
cdr3_nt: TGTGCCAGCAGCCAAGGTGACAATGAGCAGTTCTTC
clone_size: few
j_call: TRBJ2-1
v_call: TRBV3-1
d_call: NA

cdr3_aa: CSALRGGETQYF
cdr3_nt: TGCAGTGCCCTACGGGGAGGGGAGACCCAGTACTTC
clone_size: NA
j_call: TRBJ2-5
v_call: TRBV20-1
d_call: TRBD2

cdr3_aa: CASSLKSGKSIQYF
cdr3_nt: TGTGCCAGCAGCCTAAAAAGTGGCAAAAGCATTCAGTACTTC
clone_size: NA
j_call: TRBJ2-4
v_call: TRBV5-4
d_call: NA

cdr3_aa: CASSYSRGEQYF
cdr3_nt: TGTGCCAGCAGTTACTCAAGGGGCGAGCAGTACTTC
clone_size: NA
j_call: TRBJ2-7
v_call: TRBV6-2/TRBV6-3
d_call: NA

cdr3_aa: CASSPGDRGRRDTEAFF
cdr3_nt: TGTGCCAGCTCACCGGGGGACAGGGGGCGTCGGGACACTGAAGCTTTCTTT
clone_size: few
j_call: TRBJ1-1
v_call: TRBV18
d_call: TRBD1

cdr3_aa: CASSYGRTSNQPQHF
cdr3_nt: TGTGCCAGCAGTTATGGACGGACTAGCAATCAGCCCCAGCATTTT
clone_size: few
j_call: TRBJ1-5
v_call: TRBV2
d_call: NA

cdr3_aa: CAISESGVPTRADTQYF
cdr3_nt: TGTGCCATCAGTGAGTCAGGAGTCCCCACTAGGGCAGATACGCAGTATTTT
clone_size: few
j_call: TRBJ2-3
v_call: TRBV10-3
d_call: NA

cdr3_aa: CATSGTPPRVTGANVLTF
cdr3_nt: TGTGCCACCAGTGGGACTCCTCCAAGGGTGACTGGGGCCAACGTCCTGACTTTC
clone_size: few
j_call: TRBJ2-6
v_call: TRBV24-1
d_call: NA

cdr3_aa: CASSGQGKSTDTQYF
cdr3_nt: TGTGCCAGCAGCGGACAGGGGAAGAGCACAGATACGCAGTATTTT
clone_size: few
j_call: TRBJ2-3
v_call: TRBV7-9
d_call: TRBD1

cdr3_aa: CSASTGTGGLETQYF
cdr3_nt: TGCAGTGCTAGTACCGGGACAGGGGGCCTAGAGACCCAGTACTTC
clone_size: few
j_call: TRBJ2-5
v_call: TRBV20-1
d_call: TRBD1

cdr3_aa: CSVAQTSVETQYF
cdr3_nt: TGCAGCGTTGCACAGACGTCCGTCGAGACCCAGTACTTC
clone_size: few
j_call: TRBJ2-5
v_call: TRBV29-1
d_call: NA

cdr3_aa: CASSLVGAHNEQFF
cdr3_nt: TGTGCCAGCAGCTTGGTGGGGGCCCACAATGAGCAGTTCTTC
clone_size: many
j_call: TRBJ2-1
v_call: TRBV5-5
d_call: NA

cdr3_aa: CASSYASGRADTQYF
cdr3_nt: TGTGCCAGCAGTTACGCTAGCGGGAGGGCAGATACGCAGTATTTT
clone_size: few
j_call: TRBJ2-3
v_call: TRBV6-5
d_call: TRBD2

cdr3_aa: CSAKGRAEKLFF
cdr3_nt: TGCAGTGCTAAGGGCAGGGCCGAAAAACTGTTTTTT
clone_size: few
j_call: TRBJ1-4
v_call: TRBV20-1
d_call: NA

cdr3_aa: CSVEGTGGFDYGYTF
cdr3_nt: TGCAGCGTTGAGGGGACAGGGGGTTTCGACTATGGCTACACCTTC
clone_size: NA
j_call: TRBJ1-2
v_call: TRBV29-1
d_call: TRBD1

cdr3_aa: CASSLSQVVDTQYF
cdr3_nt: TGTGCCAGCAGCTTATCCCAGGTGGTAGATACGCAGTATTTT
clone_size: many
j_call: TRBJ2-3
v_call: TRBV7-2
d_call: NA

cdr3_aa: CASSGQNSPLHF
cdr3_nt: TGTGCCAGCAGCGGACAAAATTCACCCCTCCACTTT
clone_size: few
j_call: TRBJ1-6
v_call: TRBV9
d_call: NA

cdr3_aa: CASRDPSMTGNTGELFF
cdr3_nt: TGTGCCAGCAGGGACCCGTCTATGACCGGGAACACCGGGGAGCTGTTTTTT
clone_size: NA
j_call: TRBJ2-2
v_call: TRBV9
d_call: NA

cdr3_aa: CASSLMARGNGEQYF
cdr3_nt: TGTGCCAGCAGCTTAATGGCCAGGGGAAATGGCGAGCAGTACTTC
clone_size: NA
j_call: TRBJ2-7
v_call: TRBV7-2
d_call: NA

cdr3_aa: CAGGGPTNLNF
cdr3_nt: TGTGCCGGCGGTGGACCGACCAACCTAAACTTC
clone_size: NA
j_call: TRBJ2-7
v_call: TRBV9
d_call: NA

cdr3_aa: CASSQEEVYGYTF
cdr3_nt: TGTGCCAGCAGCCAAGAAGAAGTCTATGGCTACACCTTC
clone_size: NA
j_call: TRBJ1-2
v_call: TRBV14
d_call: NA

cdr3_aa: CASSPDRGYQPQHF
cdr3_nt: TGTGCCAGCTCACCAGACAGGGGGTATCAGCCCCAGCATTTT
clone_size: many
j_call: TRBJ1-5
v_call: TRBV18
d_call: TRBD1

cdr3_aa: CASSLYTSTDTQYF
cdr3_nt: TGTGCCAGCAGTTTATACACAAGCACAGATACGCAGTATTTT
clone_size: few
j_call: TRBJ2-3
v_call: TRBV27
d_call: NA

cdr3_aa: CASSPGQPYTF
cdr3_nt: TGTGCCAGCAGTCCGGGACAGCCCTACACCTTC
clone_size: few
j_call: TRBJ1-2
v_call: TRBV6-5
d_call: TRBD1

cdr3_aa: CASSQQGDEQFF
cdr3_nt: TGTGCCAGCTCACAACAGGGCGATGAGCAGTTCTTC
clone_size: NA
j_call: TRBJ2-1
v_call: TRBV18
d_call: NA

cdr3_aa: CAISDPGQGETDTQYF
cdr3_nt: TGTGCCATCAGTGACCCGGGACAGGGCGAAACAGATACGCAGTATTTT
clone_size: few
j_call: TRBJ2-3
v_call: TRBV10-3
d_call: TRBD1